This T cell receptor (beta chain) was sequenced in a study of T cells in Graves' hyperthyroidism and ophthalmopathy. RNA transcripts provided the source from which TCR beta CDR3 regions were amplified. HTBI primers were the set used in a first-round RT-PCR of the TCR CDR3. TCRdb re-analysed the multiplex PCR reads in MiXCR, keeping a single row per CDR3 protein. The repertoire holds some 350,000 distinct CDR3 sequences, with approximately 14% as singletons. V lost 1 base to trimming and J lost 4 bases, with 11 bases between them. Germline V gene lookup returns CDR1 WSHSY and CDR2 SAAADI. This CDR3 spans 15 amino acids. Under 3 months was the duration of disease in ophthalmopathy patients, who also had a Clinical Activity Score of at least 3 and a NOSPECS grade of at least 4.

Source material: blood. The source of this sequence is a woman aged 40 to 55 with Graves' ophthalmopathy. The rearrangement uses TRBV10-2 and TRBJ1-3; D is perhaps TRBD1 (6 bases). The CDR3 is CASSEWGARGNTIYF. CDR3 DNA sequence: TGCGCCAGCAGTGAGTGGGGGGCGCGCGGAAACACCATATATTTT.